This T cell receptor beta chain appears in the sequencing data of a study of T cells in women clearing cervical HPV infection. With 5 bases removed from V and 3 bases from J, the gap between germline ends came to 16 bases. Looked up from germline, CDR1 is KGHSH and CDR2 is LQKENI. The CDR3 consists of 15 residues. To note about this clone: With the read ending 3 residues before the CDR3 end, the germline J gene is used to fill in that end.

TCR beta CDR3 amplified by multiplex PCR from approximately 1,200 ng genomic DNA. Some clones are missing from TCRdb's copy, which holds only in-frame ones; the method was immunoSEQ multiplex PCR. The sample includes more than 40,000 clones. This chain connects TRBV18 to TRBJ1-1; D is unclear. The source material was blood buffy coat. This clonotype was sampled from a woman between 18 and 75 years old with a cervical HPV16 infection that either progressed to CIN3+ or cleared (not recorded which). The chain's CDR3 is CASSSFEGLDTEAFF. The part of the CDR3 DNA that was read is TGTGCCAGCTCATCCTTCGAAGGGCTGGACACTGAA.